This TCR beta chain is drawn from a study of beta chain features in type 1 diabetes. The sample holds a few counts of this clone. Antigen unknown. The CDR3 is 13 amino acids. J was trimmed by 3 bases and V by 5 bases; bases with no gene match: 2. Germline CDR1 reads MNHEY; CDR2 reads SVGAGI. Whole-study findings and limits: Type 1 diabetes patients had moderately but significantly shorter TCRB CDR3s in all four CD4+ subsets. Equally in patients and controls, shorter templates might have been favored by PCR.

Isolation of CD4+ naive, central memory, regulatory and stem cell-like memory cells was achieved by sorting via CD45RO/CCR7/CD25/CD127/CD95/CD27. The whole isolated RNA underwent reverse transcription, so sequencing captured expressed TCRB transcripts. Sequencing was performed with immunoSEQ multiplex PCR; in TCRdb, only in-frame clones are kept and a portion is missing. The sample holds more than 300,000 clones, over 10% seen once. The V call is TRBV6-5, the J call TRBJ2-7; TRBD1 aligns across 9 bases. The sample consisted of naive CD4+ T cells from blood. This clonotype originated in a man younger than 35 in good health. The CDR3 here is CASSDRGYYEQYF. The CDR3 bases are TGTGCCAGCAGTGACAGGGGGTACTACGAGCAGTACTTC.